The 32 T cell receptor beta chains presented below share a single source sample, sequenced in a study of T cell repertoires in cytomegalovirus infection. MiXCR, run by TCRdb on the reads, gives a single entry per CDR3 protein. This sample has about 230,000 distinct CDR3 sequences, with 6.5% found just once. Sequencing was carried out using PBMCs. These receptors were taken from a human donor in good health (CMV status not recorded). Some clones in this sample may be carry-over from other donors' samples.

This clonotype showed up many times. The chain combines TRBV7-2 with TRBJ1-2; 8 bases match TRBD1. In germline, CDR1 is SGHTA, CDR2 FQGNSA. This CDR3 has 15 amino acids. Trimming cost V 5 bases and J 7 bases; bases outside gene matches: 12. The CDR3 DNA sequence: TGTGCCAGCAGCCCAAGGCCAGGGGGCTGGCGTGGCTACACCTTC. Encoded protein: CASSPRPGGWRGYTF.

This clonotype was counted many times. The chain uses TRBV28 and TRBJ1-2; D is possibly TRBD1 (6 bases). Looked up from germline, CDR1 is MDHEN and CDR2 is SYDVKM. There are 14 residues in the CDR3. Deletions cut 3 bases from V and 4 bases from J, with 12 bases between. In nucleotides, the CDR3 is TGTGCCAGCAGTTTGAACCCAGGGGTCTATGGCTACACCTTC. This encodes CASSLNPGVYGYTF.

This clonotype was counted at least ten times. This chain joins TRBV5-5 and TRBJ1-5; D ambiguous. Germline V gives CDR1 SGHKS, CDR2 YYEKEE (reference sequence). V lost 0 bases and J lost 9, with 13 bases in between. CDR3 length equals 14 residues. The CDR3 nucleotides read TGTGCCAGCAGCTTGGGGGTGGGTGTCTGGCCCCAGCATTTT. Translating it yields CASSLGVGVWPQHF.

This clonotype was detected many times. The chain uses TRBV7-6 and TRBJ2-7, with 7 bases that match TRBD1. This CDR3 has 14 residues. Trimming at V came to 0 bases and at J to 2 bases, leaving 1 base not matched to a gene. Germline V gene data show CDR1 as SGHVS and CDR2 as FNYEAQ. CDR3 amino acids: CASSLAGTAYEQYF. The CDR3 DNA sequence: TGTGCCAGCAGCTTAGCAGGGACAGCCTACGAGCAGTACTTC.

The sample holds many counts of this clonotype. This chain connects TRBV5-6 to TRBJ1-2, with D maybe TRBD1 (5 bases). Trimming stripped 3 bases from V and 1 base from J, with 7 bases between. Per germline, CDR1 SGHDT and CDR2 YYEEEE. There are 13 residues in the CDR3. The CDR3 DNA sequence: TGTGCCAGCAGCTGGACAAATAACTATGGCTACACCTTC. Protein product: CASSWTNNYGYTF.

This clonotype has at least ten counts. CDR3 bases: TGTGCCAGCAGCTTAGCGTGGGACTTCACGTCTGAAGCTTTCTTT. It yields the protein CASSLAWDFTSEAFF. This chain connects TRBV7-2 to TRBJ1-1, with D possibly being TRBD1 (5 bases). V was cut by 0 bases and J by 6 bases, with 14 bases left in between. The CDR3 is 15 amino acids. CDR1 is SGHTA, CDR2 FQGNSA, per germline.

The table lists this clonotype with many counts. This chain links TRBV5-1 with TRBJ2-3; D unresolved. CDR3 size: 13 residues. Germline assignment: CDR1 SGHRS and CDR2 YFSETQ. V lost 0 bases and J 5 bases, leaving 7 bases between the germline ends. As DNA, the CDR3 is TGCGCCAGCAGCTTGGCCAGTGAAGATACGCAGTATTTT. Amino acid sequence: CASSLASEDTQYF. The complete variable domain, with remaining parts taken from reference TRBV5-1 and TRBJ2-3, reads KAGVTQTPRYLIKTRGQQVTLSCSPISGHRSVSWYQQTPGQGLQFLFEYFSETQRNKGNFPGRFSGRQFSNSRSEMNVSTLELGDSALYLCASSLASEDTQYFGPGTRLTVL.

This chain joins TRBV30 and TRBJ2-1, with 7 positions matching TRBD2. The junction had 2 bases not matched to a gene; V was cut back by 4 bases and J by 2 bases. This CDR3 is built from 13 residues. In germline, CDR1 is GTSNPN, CDR2 SVGIG (reference sequence). This CDR3 is CAWKSGTYNEQFF. CDR3 DNA sequence: TGTGCCTGGAAGAGCGGGACCTACAATGAGCAGTTCTTC.

The table lists this clonotype with many counts. The V and J genes are TRBV7-2 and TRBJ1-1; D not certain. Germline lookup yields CDR1 SGHTA and CDR2 FQGNSA. V shed 5 bases and J shed 0 bases, with 13 bases lying between them. The length of the CDR3 is 15 residues. The CDR3 is CASSPRRSMNTEAFF. The CDR3 region has the DNA TGTGCCAGCAGCCCACGAAGGTCCATGAACACTGAAGCTTTCTTT.

This clonotype has ten or more counts. V usage is TRBV15 and J usage is TRBJ2-5; possible D gene TRBD2, 5 bases. Germline V lookup: CDR1 LNHNV, CDR2 YYDKDF (reference sequence). V lost 2 bases and J 2 bases, leaving 15 bases between the germline ends. The CDR3 totals 16 residues. This CDR3 reads CATSRQTRGTQETQYF. In DNA, the CDR3 is TGTGCCACCAGCAGACAAACCCGGGGAACGCAAGAGACCCAGTACTTC.

There are a few counts of this clonotype. The rearrangement links TRBV5-1 to TRBJ2-1; tentative D call: TRBD2 (5 bases). Germline V gene lookup returns CDR1 SGHRS and CDR2 YFSETQ. V gave up 5 bases and J gave up 7 bases, with 13 bases separating them. The CDR3 is 13 amino acids. Here the CDR3 reads CASSPGLGNEQFF. CDR3 nucleotide sequence: TGCGCCAGCAGTCCGGGGTTGGGGAATGAGCAGTTCTTC.

Ten or more counts support this clonotype. The CDR3 region is CASREGSLTTQETQYF. The CDR3 DNA reads as TGTGCCAGCAGGGAGGGGTCACTAACTACCCAAGAGACCCAGTACTTC. This rearrangement joins TRBV6-2 or TRBV6-3 to TRBJ2-5; D is perhaps TRBD2 (6 bases). Between the trimmed V and J ends, which lost 6 bases and 1 base, there was a span of 18 bases. Germline V gene sequence: CDR1 MNHEY, CDR2 SVGEGT. This CDR3 has 16 amino acids.

This clonotype came up many times. The chain couples TRBV5-6 to TRBJ2-1; TRBD1 agrees at 9 bases. The germline V gene encodes CDR1 SGHDT and CDR2 YYEEEE. V shed 3 bases, J shed 6 bases, and the junction held 7 bases outside the gene matches. The CDR3 has 15 residues. CDR3 in amino acids: CASSYGTGTINEQFF. The DNA for the CDR3 is TGTGCCAGCAGCTACGGGACAGGGACCATCAATGAGCAGTTCTTC.

In its sample, this clonotype was seen many times. V is TRBV28 and J is TRBJ1-1; unclear D gene. CDR3 size: 15 residues. Germline CDR1 reads MDHEN; CDR2 reads SYDVKM. Trimming pared 6 bases from V and 5 bases from J, leaving 19 bases between. CDR3 amino acids: CASSRGVRGGTEAFF. The CDR3 nucleotides read TGTGCCAGCAGCCGGGGAGTTCGAGGTGGGACTGAAGCTTTCTTT.

This clonotype came up many times. This sequence joins TRBV6-2 or TRBV6-3 and TRBJ2-6; the D is unclear. The V end lost 7 bases, the J end lost 4 bases, and 8 bases lay between the germline ends. The CDR3 is 13 residues long. Per the germline V gene, CDR1 is MNHEY and CDR2 is SVGEGT. CDR3 sequence: CASIPTGANVLTF. Written as DNA, the CDR3 is TGTGCCAGCATCCCAACCGGGGCCAACGTCCTGACTTTC.

This clonotype was seen ten or more times. This chain links TRBV29-1 with TRBJ2-2; D is unresolved. CDR1 is SQVTM and CDR2 is ANQGSEA in the germline V gene. This CDR3 is 12 amino acids long. Trimming took 4 bases from V and 3 from J, leaving 6 bases between them. The CDR3 is CSVGWDTGELFF. In nucleotides, the CDR3 is TGCAGCGTTGGCTGGGACACCGGGGAGCTGTTTTTT.

This clonotype was observed many times. V usage is TRBV29-1 and J usage is TRBJ1-1; D is possibly TRBD1 (6 bases). The V end was cut by 4 bases, the J end by 4 bases, with 13 bases between. Germline CDR1 is SQVTM and CDR2 is ANQGSEA. The CDR3 sequence is 13 residues long. CDR3 loop: CSVGKGVATEAFF. As DNA, the CDR3 is TGCAGCGTTGGAAAGGGGGTGGCCACTGAAGCTTTCTTT.

At least ten counts were recorded for this clonotype. The CDR3 region is CSARPGQETQYF. The CDR3 bases are TGCAGCGCCCGACCGGGTCAAGAGACCCAGTACTTC. This chain connects TRBV29-1 to TRBJ2-5; no clear D. Germline CDR1 and CDR2: SQVTM and ANQGSEA. Trimming took off 7 bases at V and 2 bases at J, with 11 bases between the two ends. The CDR3 sequence is 12 residues long.

This clonotype occurred many times. The J gene is TRBJ2-3, the V gene TRBV28; the match to TRBD2 covers 9 bases. The V and J ends lost 3 bases and 4 bases, in that order; junction bases with no gene match: 5. This CDR3 comprises 15 residues. In germline, CDR1 is MDHEN, CDR2 SYDVKM. The CDR3: CASSLGGGASDTQYF. The CDR3 nucleotides read TGTGCCAGCAGTTTGGGCGGGGGGGCGTCAGATACGCAGTATTTT.

CDR3 sequence: CASSLSTDTFNYGYTF. The CDR3 DNA sequence: TGCGCCAGCAGCTTGAGTACGGACACCTTCAACTATGGCTACACCTTC. The genes are TRBV5-1 and TRBJ1-2; D is possibly TRBD1 (5 bases). The CDR3 is made up of 16 amino acids. With 1 base removed from V and 2 bases from J, the gap between germline ends came to 15 bases. Germline CDR1 reads SGHRS; CDR2 reads YFSETQ.

This clonotype has a count of ten or more. This chain uses TRBV7-2 with TRBJ2-1; 8 bases are a match to TRBD2. After removal of 3 bases from V and 8 bases from J, the junction contained 3 bases not matched to a gene. The CDR3 extends over 13 amino acids. The germline CDR1 and CDR2 sequences are SGHTA and FQGNSA. The CDR3: CASSFSGVDEQFF. CDR3 DNA sequence: TGTGCCAGCAGCTTTAGCGGGGTGGATGAGCAGTTCTTC.

This clonotype was recorded at least ten times. This chain links TRBV5-1 with TRBJ1-5, with D possibly matching TRBD1 (5 bases). Germline V lookup: CDR1 SGHRS, CDR2 YFSETQ. This CDR3 comprises 15 residues. V lost 0 bases and J 7 bases, leaving 14 bases between the germline ends. The CDR3 bases are TGCGCCAGCAGCTTGGGGCAGGGTGAGGGGCAGCCCCAGCATTTT. Translating gives CASSLGQGEGQPQHF.

This clonotype showed up many times. The chain recombines TRBV19 with TRBJ1-1; no definite D call. This CDR3 has 13 residues. V lost 5 bases to trimming and J lost 0 bases, with 7 bases between them. Germline loops: CDR1 LNHDA, CDR2 SQIVND (reference sequence). Here the CDR3 DNA reads TGTGCCAGTAGTGCTCAGTTGAACACTGAAGCTTTCTTT. Encoded protein: CASSAQLNTEAFF.

This clonotype was observed a few times. This chain links TRBV3-1 with TRBJ2-5, with D tentatively TRBD2 (5 bases). The germline V gene has CDR1 LGHDT and CDR2 YNNKEL (reference sequence). V was cut by 1 base and J by 1 base, with 10 bases left in between. The CDR3 is made up of 15 amino acids. CDR3 sequence: CASSQGELAQETQYF. The CDR3 DNA is TGTGCCAGCAGCCAAGGGGAGTTAGCCCAAGAGACCCAGTACTTC.

This clonotype showed up many times. V usage is TRBV7-9 and J usage is TRBJ2-2, with 8 bases matching TRBD1. CDR1 SEHNR and CDR2 FQNEAQ come from the germline V gene (reference sequence). The J segment lost 6 bases and the V segment lost 4 bases, leaving 7 bases of the junction unmatched. The CDR3 is made up of 15 amino acids. This CDR3 is CASSSGQGPSGELFF. CDR3 DNA sequence: TGTGCCAGCAGCTCCGGACAGGGTCCGTCCGGGGAGCTGTTTTTT.

This clonotype was detected a few times. The rearrangement uses TRBV5-6 and TRBJ2-1; 11 bases agree with TRBD2. From germline, CDR1 is SGHDT and CDR2 YYEEEE. J gave up 3 bases and V 2 bases, and 1 base lay outside the gene matches. The CDR3 length is 15 residues. The CDR3 DNA reads as TGTGCCAGCAGCTTACTAGCGGGGGACTACAATGAGCAGTTCTTC. Translation: CASSLLAGDYNEQFF. Using reference TRBV5-6 and TRBJ2-1 for the parts outside the CDR3, the full variable domain is DAGVTQSPTHLIKTRGQQVTLRCSPKSGHDTVSWYQQALGQGPQFIFQYYEEEERQRGNFPDRFSGHQFPNYSSELNVNALLLGDSALYLCASSLLAGDYNEQFFGPGTRLTVL.

This clonotype showed up many times. The chain uses TRBV5-6 and TRBJ1-1; D unclear. Trimming cost V 4 bases and J 4 bases, with 8 bases left between them. The CDR3 has 12 amino acids. CDR1 is SGHDT and CDR2 is YYEEEE in the germline V gene. The CDR3 here is CASSQRSTEAFF. Here the CDR3 DNA reads TGTGCCAGCAGCCAACGTAGCACTGAAGCTTTCTTT.

This clonotype occurred once. Sequence at one end of the junction differs from germline and may be a read error. The rearrangement joins TRBV6-1 to TRBJ2-2, with D perhaps being TRBD1 or TRBD2 (5 bases each). There are 15 residues in the CDR3. The germline gives CDR1 MNHNS, CDR2 SASEGT. Here the CDR3 reads CASSPRQIYTGEPFF. In DNA, the CDR3 is TGTGCCAGCAGTCCCCGACAGATCTACACCGGGGAGCCGTTTTTT.

This clonotype was seen more than once but under ten times. A read error is possible here, since a much larger clone lies one base away. The chain combines TRBV6-5 with TRBJ2-6; D is ambiguous. Germline loops: CDR1 MNHEY, CDR2 SVGAGI. This CDR3 has 13 residues. CDR3 in amino acids: CASSFNGTNVLTF. The CDR3 DNA reads TGTGCCAGCAGTTTCAATGGGACCAACGTCCTGACTTTC.

This clonotype was seen more than once but under ten times. The chain carries TRBV28 and TRBJ1-1; D uncertain. The CDR3 contains 13 residues. Germline loops: CDR1 MDHEN, CDR2 SYDVKM. V dropped 6 bases and J dropped 8 bases, with 16 bases sitting between them. The CDR3 DNA reads as TGTGCCAGCAGCAGTCCTCGGGGTATCGAAGCTTTCTTT. It specifies CASSSPRGIEAFF.

This clonotype was detected ten times or more. The rearrangement uses TRBV20-1 and TRBJ2-1; D tentatively reads TRBD1 or TRBD2 (5 bases each). V gave up 0 bases and J gave up 1 base, with 19 bases separating them. The germline CDR1 and CDR2 sequences are DFQATT and SNEGSKA (reference sequence). The CDR3 is made up of 18 amino acids. The CDR3 nucleotides read TGCAGTGCTAGAGACGGGGACGCAGGGCGATTTTCCTACAATGAGCAGTTCTTC. Amino acid sequence: CSARDGDAGRFSYNEQFF.

This clonotype was seen at least ten times. The rearrangement links TRBV15 to TRBJ2-7, with D perhaps TRBD1 (6 bases). The CDR3 totals 12 residues. CDR1 LNHNV and CDR2 YYDKDF come from the germline V gene (reference sequence). Trimming shortened V by 5 bases and J by 7 bases, and 12 bases separated the two germline ends. For the CDR3, the DNA is TGTGCCACCAGCGGCAGGGGCGGGGAGCAGTACTTC. It encodes CATSGRGGEQYF.